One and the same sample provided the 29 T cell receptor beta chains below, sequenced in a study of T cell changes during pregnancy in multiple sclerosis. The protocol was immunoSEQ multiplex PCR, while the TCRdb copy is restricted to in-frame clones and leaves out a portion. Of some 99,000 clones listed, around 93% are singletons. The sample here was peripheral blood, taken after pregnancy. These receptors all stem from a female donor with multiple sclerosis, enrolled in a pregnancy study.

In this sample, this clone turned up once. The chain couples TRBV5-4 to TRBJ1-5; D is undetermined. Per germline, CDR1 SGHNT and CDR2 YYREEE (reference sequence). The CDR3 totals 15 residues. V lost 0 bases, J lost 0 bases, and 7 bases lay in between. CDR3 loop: CASSLDGNSNQPQHF. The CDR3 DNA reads TGTGCCAGCAGCTTGGACGGTAATAGCAATCAGCCCCAGCATTTT.

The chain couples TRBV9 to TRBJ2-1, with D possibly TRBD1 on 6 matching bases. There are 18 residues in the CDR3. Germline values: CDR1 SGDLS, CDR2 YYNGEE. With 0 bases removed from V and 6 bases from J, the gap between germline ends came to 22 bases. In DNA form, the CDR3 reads TGTGCCAGCAGCGTAGTAGGGGGTGTGAACCCCTCGGCCAATGAGCAGTTCTTC. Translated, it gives CASSVVGGVNPSANEQFF. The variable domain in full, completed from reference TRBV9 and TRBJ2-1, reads DSGVTQTPKHLITATGQRVTLRCSPRSGDLSVYWYQQSLDQGLQFLIQYYNGEERAKGNILERFSAQQFPDLHSELNLSSLELGDSALYFCASSVVGGVNPSANEQFFGPGTRLTVL.

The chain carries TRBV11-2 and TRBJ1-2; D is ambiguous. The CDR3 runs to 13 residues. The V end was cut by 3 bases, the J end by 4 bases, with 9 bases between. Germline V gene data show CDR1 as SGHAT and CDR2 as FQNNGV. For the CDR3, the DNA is TGTGCCAGCAGCTTGAACAGCCGCTATGGCTACACCTTC. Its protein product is CASSLNSRYGYTF.

DNA for the CDR3: TGTGCCAGTAGTATAGGGCGGATCCTCTCCTACAATGAGCAGTTCTTC. As protein: CASSIGRILSYNEQFF. The chain combines TRBV19 with TRBJ2-1, with D hard to call. The V gene's germline CDR1 is LNHDA and CDR2 SQIVND (reference sequence). The V end lost 1 base, the J end lost 0 bases, and 10 bases lay between the germline ends. The CDR3 length is 16 residues.

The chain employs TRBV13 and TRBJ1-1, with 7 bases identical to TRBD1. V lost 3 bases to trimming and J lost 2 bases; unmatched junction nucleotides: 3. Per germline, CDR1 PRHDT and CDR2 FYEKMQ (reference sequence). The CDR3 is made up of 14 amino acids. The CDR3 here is CASSFRTGNTEAFF. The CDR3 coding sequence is TGTGCCAGCAGCTTTAGGACAGGAAACACTGAAGCTTTCTTT.

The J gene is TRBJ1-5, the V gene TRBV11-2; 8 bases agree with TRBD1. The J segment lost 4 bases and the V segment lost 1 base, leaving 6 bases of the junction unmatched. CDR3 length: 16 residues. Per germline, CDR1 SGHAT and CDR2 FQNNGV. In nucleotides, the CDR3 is TGTGCCAGCAGCTTAGGGGGACAGGCTATGAATCAGCCCCAGCATTTT. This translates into CASSLGGQAMNQPQHF.

DNA for the CDR3: TGTGCCAGCTCACACAGGGGACCAGGGGGCCGGACTGAAGCTTTCTTT. The encoded protein is CASSHRGPGGRTEAFF. The rearrangement links TRBV18 to TRBJ1-1; TRBD1 aligns across 8 bases. Germline V lookup: CDR1 KGHSH, CDR2 LQKENI. With V trimmed by 4 bases and J by 5 bases, 12 bases remained unmatched. The CDR3 loop spans 16 amino acids.

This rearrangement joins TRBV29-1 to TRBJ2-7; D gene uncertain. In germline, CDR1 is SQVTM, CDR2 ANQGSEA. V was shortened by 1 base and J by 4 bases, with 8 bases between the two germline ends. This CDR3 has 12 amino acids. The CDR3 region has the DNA TGCAGCGTTGAAGGCCTCGGGTACGAGCAGTACTTC. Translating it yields CSVEGLGYEQYF.

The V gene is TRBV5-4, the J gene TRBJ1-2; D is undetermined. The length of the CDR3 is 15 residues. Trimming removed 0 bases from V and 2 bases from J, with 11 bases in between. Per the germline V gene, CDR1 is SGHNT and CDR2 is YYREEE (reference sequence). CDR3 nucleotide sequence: TGTGCCAGCAGCTTGGTTGGGCAACACAACTATGGCTACACCTTC. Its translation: CASSLVGQHNYGYTF.

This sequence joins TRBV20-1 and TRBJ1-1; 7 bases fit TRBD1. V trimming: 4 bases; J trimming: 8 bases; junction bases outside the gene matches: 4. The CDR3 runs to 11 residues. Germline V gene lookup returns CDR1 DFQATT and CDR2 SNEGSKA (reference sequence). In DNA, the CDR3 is TGCAGTGCTACGGGACAGAGGGAAGCTTTCTTT. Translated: CSATGQREAFF.

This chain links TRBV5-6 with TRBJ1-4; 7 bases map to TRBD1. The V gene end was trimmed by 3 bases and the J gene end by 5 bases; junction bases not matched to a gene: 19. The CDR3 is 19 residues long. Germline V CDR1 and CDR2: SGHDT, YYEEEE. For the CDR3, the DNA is TGTGCCAGCAGCTCCCGGTGGCGTTACAGGGGCGAGACGAATGAAAAACTGTTTTTT. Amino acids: CASSSRWRYRGETNEKLFF.

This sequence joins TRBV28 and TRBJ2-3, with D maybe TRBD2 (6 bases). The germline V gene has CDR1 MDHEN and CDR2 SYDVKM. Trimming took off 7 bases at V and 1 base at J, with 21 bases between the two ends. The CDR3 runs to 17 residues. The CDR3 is CASTPSLGGGGTDTQYF. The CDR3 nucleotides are TGTGCCAGCACCCCAAGTTTGGGGGGTGGTGGCACAGATACGCAGTATTTT.

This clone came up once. DNA of the CDR3: TGCGCCAGCAGCTTGGGACACCGCTCTGGGGCCAACGTCCTGACTTTC. It encodes CASSLGHRSGANVLTF. The J gene is TRBJ2-6, the V gene TRBV5-1; no firm D call. Germline assignment: CDR1 SGHRS and CDR2 YFSETQ. The CDR3 consists of 16 residues. Trimming cost V 0 bases and J 0 bases, with 7 bases left between them.

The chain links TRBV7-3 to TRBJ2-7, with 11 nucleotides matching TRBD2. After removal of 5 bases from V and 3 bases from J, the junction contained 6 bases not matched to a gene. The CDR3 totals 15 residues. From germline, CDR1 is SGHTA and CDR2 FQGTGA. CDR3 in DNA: TGTGCCAGCAGCGATCTTCTAGCGGGGGGCTACGAGCAGTACTTC. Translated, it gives CASSDLLAGGYEQYF.

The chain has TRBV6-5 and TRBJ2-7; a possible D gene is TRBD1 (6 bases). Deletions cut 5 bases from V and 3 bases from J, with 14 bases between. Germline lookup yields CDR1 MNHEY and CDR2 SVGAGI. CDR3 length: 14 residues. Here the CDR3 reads CASSKTGPLYEQYF. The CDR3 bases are TGTGCCAGCAGTAAGACAGGTCCCCTCTACGAGCAGTACTTC.

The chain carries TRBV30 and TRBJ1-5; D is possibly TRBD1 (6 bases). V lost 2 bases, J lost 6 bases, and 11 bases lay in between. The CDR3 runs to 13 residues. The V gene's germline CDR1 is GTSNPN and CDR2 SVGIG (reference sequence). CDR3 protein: CAWSTGGGQPQHF. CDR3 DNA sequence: TGTGCCTGGAGTACTGGGGGCGGTCAGCCCCAGCATTTT. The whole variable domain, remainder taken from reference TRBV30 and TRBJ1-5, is SQTIHQWPATLVQPVGSPLSLECTVEGTSNPNLYWYRQAAGRGLQLLFYSVGIGQISSEVPQNLSASRPQDRQFILSSKKLLLSDSGFYLCAWSTGGGQPQHFGDGTRLSIL.

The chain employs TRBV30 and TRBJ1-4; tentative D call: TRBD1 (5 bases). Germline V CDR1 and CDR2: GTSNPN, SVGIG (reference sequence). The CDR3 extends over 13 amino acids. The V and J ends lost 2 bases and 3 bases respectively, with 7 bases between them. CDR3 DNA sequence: TGTGCCTGGAGTCGGGGGTCTAATGAAAAACTGTTTTTT. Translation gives CAWSRGSNEKLFF.

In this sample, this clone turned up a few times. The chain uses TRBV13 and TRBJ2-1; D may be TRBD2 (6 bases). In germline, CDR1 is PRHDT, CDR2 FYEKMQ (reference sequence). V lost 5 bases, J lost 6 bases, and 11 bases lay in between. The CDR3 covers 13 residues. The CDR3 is CASSPGGSNEQFF. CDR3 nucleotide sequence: TGTGCCAGCAGCCCCGGAGGGAGCAATGAGCAGTTCTTC.

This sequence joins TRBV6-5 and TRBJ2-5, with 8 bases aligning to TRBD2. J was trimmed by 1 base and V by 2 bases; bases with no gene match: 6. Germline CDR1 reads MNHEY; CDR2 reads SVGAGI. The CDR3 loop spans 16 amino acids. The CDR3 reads CASSYLAGGTQETQYF. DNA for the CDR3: TGTGCCAGCAGTTACCTGGCGGGAGGAACCCAAGAGACCCAGTACTTC.

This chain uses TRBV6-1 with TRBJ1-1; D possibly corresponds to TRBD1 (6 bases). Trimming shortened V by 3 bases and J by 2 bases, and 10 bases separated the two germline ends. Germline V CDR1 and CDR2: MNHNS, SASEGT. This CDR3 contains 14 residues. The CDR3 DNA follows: TGTGCCAGCAGTGACAGGGGTAGAAACACTGAAGCTTTCTTT. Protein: CASSDRGRNTEAFF.

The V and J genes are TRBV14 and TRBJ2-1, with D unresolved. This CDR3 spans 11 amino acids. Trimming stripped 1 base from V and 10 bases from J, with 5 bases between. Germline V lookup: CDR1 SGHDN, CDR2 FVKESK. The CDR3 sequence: CASSQGREQFF. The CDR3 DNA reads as TGTGCCAGCAGCCAAGGGCGGGAGCAGTTCTTC.

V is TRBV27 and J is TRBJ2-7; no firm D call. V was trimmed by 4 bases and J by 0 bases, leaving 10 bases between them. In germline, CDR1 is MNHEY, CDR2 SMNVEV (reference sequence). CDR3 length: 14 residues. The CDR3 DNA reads TGTGCCAGCAGTTCCCTACTAAGCTCCTACGAGCAGTACTTC. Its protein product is CASSSLLSSYEQYF.

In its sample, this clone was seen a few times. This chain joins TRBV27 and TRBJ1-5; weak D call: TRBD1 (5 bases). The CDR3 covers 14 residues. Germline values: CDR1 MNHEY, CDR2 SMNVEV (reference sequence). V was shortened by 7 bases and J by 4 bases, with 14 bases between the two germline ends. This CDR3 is CASKTIRGNQPQHF. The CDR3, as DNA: TGTGCCAGCAAGACAATCCGGGGGAATCAGCCCCAGCATTTT.

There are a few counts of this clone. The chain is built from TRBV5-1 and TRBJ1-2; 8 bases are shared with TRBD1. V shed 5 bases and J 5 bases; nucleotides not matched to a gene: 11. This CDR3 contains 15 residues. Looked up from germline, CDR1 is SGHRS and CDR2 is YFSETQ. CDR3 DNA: TGCGCCAGCAGACAACGGACAGGGAATGTTTATGGCTACACCTTC. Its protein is CASRQRTGNVYGYTF. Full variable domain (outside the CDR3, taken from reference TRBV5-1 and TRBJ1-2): KAGVTQTPRYLIKTRGQQVTLSCSPISGHRSVSWYQQTPGQGLQFLFEYFSETQRNKGNFPGRFSGRQFSNSRSEMNVSTLELGDSALYLCASRQRTGNVYGYTFGSGTRLTVV.

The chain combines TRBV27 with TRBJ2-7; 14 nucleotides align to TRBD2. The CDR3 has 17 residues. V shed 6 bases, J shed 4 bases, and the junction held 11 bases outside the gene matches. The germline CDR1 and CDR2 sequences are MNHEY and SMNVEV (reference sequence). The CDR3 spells CASRSSGTSGRRYEQYF. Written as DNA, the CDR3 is TGTGCCAGCAGATCTTCCGGGACTAGCGGGAGACGGTACGAGCAGTACTTC.

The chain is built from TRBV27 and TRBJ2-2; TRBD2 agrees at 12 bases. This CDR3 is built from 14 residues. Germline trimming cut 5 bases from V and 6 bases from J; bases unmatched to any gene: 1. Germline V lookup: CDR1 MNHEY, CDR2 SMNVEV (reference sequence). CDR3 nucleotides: TGTGCCAGCAGTCCTAGCGGGAGGGCCGGGGAGCTGTTTTTT. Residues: CASSPSGRAGELFF.

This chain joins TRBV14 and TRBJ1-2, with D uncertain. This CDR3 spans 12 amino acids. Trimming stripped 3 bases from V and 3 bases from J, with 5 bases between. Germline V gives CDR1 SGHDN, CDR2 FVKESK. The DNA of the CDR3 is TGTGCCAGCAGCCACCCCTACTATGGCTACACCTTC. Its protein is CASSHPYYGYTF.

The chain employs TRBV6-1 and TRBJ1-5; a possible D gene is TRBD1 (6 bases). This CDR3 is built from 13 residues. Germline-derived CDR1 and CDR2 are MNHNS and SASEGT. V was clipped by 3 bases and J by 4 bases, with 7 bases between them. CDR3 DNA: TGTGCCAGCAGTGACAGGGGAAATCAGCCCCAGCATTTT. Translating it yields CASSDRGNQPQHF.

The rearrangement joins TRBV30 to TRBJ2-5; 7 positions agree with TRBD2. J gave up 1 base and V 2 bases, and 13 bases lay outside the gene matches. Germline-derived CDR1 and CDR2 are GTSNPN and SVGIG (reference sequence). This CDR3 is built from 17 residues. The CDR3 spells CAWSRGLAENFQETQYF. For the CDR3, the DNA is TGTGCCTGGAGTAGAGGGCTAGCGGAGAACTTCCAAGAGACCCAGTACTTC. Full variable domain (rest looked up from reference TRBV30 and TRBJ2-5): SQTIHQWPATLVQPVGSPLSLECTVEGTSNPNLYWYRQAAGRGLQLLFYSVGIGQISSEVPQNLSASRPQDRQFILSSKKLLLSDSGFYLCAWSRGLAENFQETQYFGPGTRLLVL.